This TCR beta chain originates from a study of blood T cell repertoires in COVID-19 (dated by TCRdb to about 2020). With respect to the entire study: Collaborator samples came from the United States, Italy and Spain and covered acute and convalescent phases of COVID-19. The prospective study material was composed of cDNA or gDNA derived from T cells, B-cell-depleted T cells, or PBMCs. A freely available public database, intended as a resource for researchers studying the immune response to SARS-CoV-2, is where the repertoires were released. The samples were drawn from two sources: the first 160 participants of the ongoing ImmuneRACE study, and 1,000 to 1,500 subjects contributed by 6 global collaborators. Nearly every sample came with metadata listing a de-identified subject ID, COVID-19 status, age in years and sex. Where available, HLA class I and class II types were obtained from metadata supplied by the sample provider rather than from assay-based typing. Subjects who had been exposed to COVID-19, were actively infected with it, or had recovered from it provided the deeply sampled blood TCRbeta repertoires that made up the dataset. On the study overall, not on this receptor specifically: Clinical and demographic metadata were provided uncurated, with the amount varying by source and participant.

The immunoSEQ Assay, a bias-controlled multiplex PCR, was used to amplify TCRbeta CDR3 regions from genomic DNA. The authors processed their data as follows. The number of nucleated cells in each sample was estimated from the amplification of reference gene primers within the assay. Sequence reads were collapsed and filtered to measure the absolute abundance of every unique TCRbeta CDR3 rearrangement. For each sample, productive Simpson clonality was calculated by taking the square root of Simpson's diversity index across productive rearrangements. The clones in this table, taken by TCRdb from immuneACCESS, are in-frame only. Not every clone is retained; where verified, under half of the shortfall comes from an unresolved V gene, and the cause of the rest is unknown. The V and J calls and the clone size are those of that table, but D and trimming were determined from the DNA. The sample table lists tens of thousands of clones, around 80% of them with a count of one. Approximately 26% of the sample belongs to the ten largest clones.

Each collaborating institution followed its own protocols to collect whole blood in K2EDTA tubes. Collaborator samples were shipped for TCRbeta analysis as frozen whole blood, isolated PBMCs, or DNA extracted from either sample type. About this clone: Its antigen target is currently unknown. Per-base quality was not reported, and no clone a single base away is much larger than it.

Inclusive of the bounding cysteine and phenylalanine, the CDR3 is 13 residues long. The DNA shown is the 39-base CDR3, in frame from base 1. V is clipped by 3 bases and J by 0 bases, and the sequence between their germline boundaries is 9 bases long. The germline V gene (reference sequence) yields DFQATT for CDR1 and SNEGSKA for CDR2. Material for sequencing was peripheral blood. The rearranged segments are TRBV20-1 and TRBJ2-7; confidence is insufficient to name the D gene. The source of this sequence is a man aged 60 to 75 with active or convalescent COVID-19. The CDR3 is CSASSQISYEQYF. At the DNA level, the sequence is TGCAGTGCTAGTTCCCAGATCTCCTACGAGCAGTACTTC.